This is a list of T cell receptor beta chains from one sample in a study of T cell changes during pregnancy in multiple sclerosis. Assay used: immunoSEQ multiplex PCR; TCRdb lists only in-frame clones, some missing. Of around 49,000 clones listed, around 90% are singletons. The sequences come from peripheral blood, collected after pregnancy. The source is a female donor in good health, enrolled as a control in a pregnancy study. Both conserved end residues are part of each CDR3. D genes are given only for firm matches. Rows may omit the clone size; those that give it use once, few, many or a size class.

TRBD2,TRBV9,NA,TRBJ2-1,CASSLSAGISYNEQFF,TGTGCCAGCAGCTTGTCAGCGGGAATCTCCTACAATGAGCAGTTCTTC
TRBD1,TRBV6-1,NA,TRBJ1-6,CASSNGQENSPLHF,TGTGCCAGCAGTAACGGACAGGAAAATTCACCCCTCCACTTT
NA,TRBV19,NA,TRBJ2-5,CASADRRGETQYF,TGTGCCAGTGCCGACCGACGAGGAGAGACCCAGTACTTC
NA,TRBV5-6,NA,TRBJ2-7,CASSPDSGGVLYEQYF,TGTGCCAGCAGCCCAGATAGCGGAGGGGTTTTATACGAGCAGTACTTC
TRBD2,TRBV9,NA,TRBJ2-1,CASSGPVGGNYNEQFF,TGTGCCAGCAGCGGCCCGGTGGGGGGGAATTACAATGAGCAGTTCTTC
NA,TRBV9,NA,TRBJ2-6,CASSERNRGGDVGANVLTF,TGTGCCAGCAGCGAAAGAAACAGGGGGGGAGATGTCGGGGCCAACGTCCTGACTTTC
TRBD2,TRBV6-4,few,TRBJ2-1,CASRATSGSHNEQFF,TGTGCCAGCAGAGCGACTAGCGGGAGCCACAATGAGCAGTTCTTC
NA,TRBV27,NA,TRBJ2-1,CASSFRDNEQFF,TGTGCCAGCAGTTTCAGGGACAATGAGCAGTTCTTC
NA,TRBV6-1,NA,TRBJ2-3,CASSEGVTGSDTQYF,TGTGCCAGCAGTGAAGGGGTTACAGGGTCAGATACGCAGTATTTT
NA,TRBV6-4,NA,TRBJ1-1,CASRGGGENTEAFF,TGTGCCAGCAGGGGAGGAGGAGAGAACACTGAAGCTTTCTTT
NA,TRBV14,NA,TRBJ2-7,CASSQDGRSLEQYF,TGTGCCAGCAGCCAAGATGGGAGGAGTCTGGAGCAGTACTTC
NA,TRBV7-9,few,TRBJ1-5,CASSLEPQPQHF,TGTGCCAGCAGCTTAGAGCCTCAGCCCCAGCATTTT
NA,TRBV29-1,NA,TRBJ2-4,CSVEEVAGVAKNIQYF,TGCAGCGTTGAAGAAGTAGCCGGTGTAGCCAAAAACATTCAGTACTTC
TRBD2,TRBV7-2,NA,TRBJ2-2,CATTKDREANTGELFF,TGTGCGACTACCAAGGATCGGGAGGCAAACACCGGAGAGCTGTTTTTT
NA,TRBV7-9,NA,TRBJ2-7,CASKEWAGQLLYEQYF,TGTGCCAGTAAGGAGTGGGCAGGGCAACTTCTCTACGAGCAGTACTTC
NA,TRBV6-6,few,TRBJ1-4,CASSYSREGGGEKLFF,TGTGCCAGCAGTTACTCGAGGGAGGGAGGGGGTGAAAAACTGTTTTTT
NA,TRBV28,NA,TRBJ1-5,CASRVHKVKGQPQHF,TGTGCCAGTCGGGTTCATAAGGTTAAAGGCCAGCCCCAGCATTTT
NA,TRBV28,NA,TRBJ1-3,CASSFSTVYSGNTIYF,TGTGCCAGCAGTTTCTCGACAGTTTACTCTGGAAACACCATATATTTT
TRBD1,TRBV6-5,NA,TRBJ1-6,CASSTQGAYSPLHF,TGTGCCAGCAGTACACAGGGGGCCTATTCACCCCTCCACTTT
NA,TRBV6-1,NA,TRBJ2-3,CASSEGQAASDTQYF,TGTGCCAGCAGTGAGGGGCAGGCCGCATCAGATACGCAGTATTTT
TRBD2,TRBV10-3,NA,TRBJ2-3,CAILSTAGADTQYF,TGTGCCATTTTATCTACCGCGGGGGCAGATACGCAGTATTTT
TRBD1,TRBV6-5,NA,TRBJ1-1,CASSYLQGGRTEAFF,TGTGCCAGCAGTTACCTTCAGGGGGGAAGGACTGAAGCTTTCTTT
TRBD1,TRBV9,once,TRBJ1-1,CASSVTGGGTEAFF,TGTGCCAGCAGCGTTACAGGGGGGGGGACTGAAGCTTTCTTT
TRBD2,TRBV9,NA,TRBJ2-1,CASSVEAGVTNEQFF,TGTGCCAGCAGCGTAGAGGCGGGGGTAACTAATGAGCAGTTCTTC
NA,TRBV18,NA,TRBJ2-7,CASSPEVFSSYEQYF,TGTGCCAGCTCACCGGAGGTCTTTAGCTCCTACGAGCAGTACTTC
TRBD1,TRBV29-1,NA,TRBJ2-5,CSVLGTGGETQYF,TGCAGCGTTTTAGGGACAGGGGGTGAGACCCAGTACTTC